This T cell receptor beta chain originates from a study of cytomegalovirus exposure and HLA in healthy donors. Overall study results and limits: Rare sequences made up most TCRs, while some public TCRs were found in many donors. Among TCR beta chains, those listed as cytomegalovirus-associated numbered about 150. As was reported, the classifier diagnosed cytomegalovirus status with high specificity and sensitivity.

The validation cohort, a group of 100 to 150 subjects, included the donors and was separate from the roughly 620-subject first cohort. Measured with immunoSEQ multiplex PCR; TCRdb has only the in-frame clones, and not every one. The table lists 120,000 or so clones, more than 70% of them singletons, with around 1.9% in the top ten. CDR3 length: 16 residues. The V and J ends lost 5 bases and 4 bases respectively, with 17 bases between them. Looked up from germline, CDR1 is SEHNR and CDR2 is FQNEAQ (reference sequence). With regard to this clone: Its antigen remains unidentified.

This receptor was taken from a man aged 18 to 30 in good health and CMV-seronegative. The chain has TRBV7-9 and TRBJ2-2, with TRBD1 as a possible D gene (6 bases). The sequenced material came from PBMCs. Written as DNA, the CDR3 is TGTGCCAGCAGCCCCGTTTTGGGGGCCAGCACCGGGGAGCTGTTTTTT. The encoded protein is CASSPVLGASTGELFF. The whole variable domain, filled in from reference TRBV7-9 and TRBJ2-2, reads DTGVSQNPRHKITKRGQNVTFRCDPISEHNRLYWYRQTLGQGPEFLTYFQNEAQLEKSRLLSDRFSAERPKGSFSTLEIQRTEQGDSAMYLCASSPVLGASTGELFFGEGSRLTVL.